This entry lists 21 T cell receptor beta chains sequenced from one sample in a study of T cells in Graves' hyperthyroidism and ophthalmopathy. It was RNA transcripts that yielded the amplified TCR beta CDR3 regions. The TCR CDR3 first-round RT-PCR relied on the HTBI primer set. From the multiplex PCR reads, TCRdb called clonotypes with MiXCR, one entry per CDR3 protein. The data hold under 650,000 distinct CDR3 sequences, with 15% to 20% observed a single time. What was sequenced was blood. These receptors were obtained from a woman aged 30 to 39 with Graves' hyperthyroidism.

The genes are TRBV6-1 and TRBJ1-3; D gene uncertain. V was shortened by 6 bases and J by 0 bases, with 12 bases between the two germline ends. This CDR3 is built from 15 residues. The germline V gene encodes CDR1 MNHNS and CDR2 SASEGT. In nucleotides, the CDR3 is TGTGCCAGCAGCCGGGGAACAGCCTCTGGAAACACCATATATTTT. The encoded protein is CASSRGTASGNTIYF.

This clonotype was counted only a few times. This chain links TRBV5-6 with TRBJ1-1, with 10 nucleotides matching TRBD1. V shed 3 bases and J 6 bases; nucleotides not matched to a gene: 8. The CDR3 runs to 15 residues. Germline V gene lookup returns CDR1 SGHDT and CDR2 YYEEEE. The CDR3 bases are TGTGCCAGCAGCTCGACAGGGGGCAAGGGCCCTGAAGCTTTCTTT. Residues: CASSSTGGKGPEAFF.

This clonotype has at least ten counts. This sequence joins TRBV6-2 or TRBV6-3 and TRBJ2-7; 7 bases map to TRBD1. Germline V gene sequence: CDR1 MNHEY, CDR2 SVGEGT. Trimming cost V 3 bases and J 3 bases; bases outside gene matches: 11. The CDR3 is made up of 16 amino acids. The CDR3 sequence: CASSYPNRGSNYEQYF. The DNA of the CDR3 is TGTGCCAGCAGTTATCCGAACAGGGGAAGCAACTACGAGCAGTACTTC.

This clonotype was seen a few times. The V gene is TRBV10-3, the J gene TRBJ2-7; D uncertain. This CDR3 spans 13 amino acids. V lost 0 bases and J lost 4, with 7 bases in between. Germline V gene data show CDR1 as ENHRY and CDR2 as SYGVKD. The CDR3 bases are TGTGCCATCAGTGAGTCAGTCTTATACGAGCAGTACTTC. Amino acids: CAISESVLYEQYF.

The genes are TRBV29-1 and TRBJ2-7, with D possibly being TRBD1 (5 bases). Trimming left V 1 base short and J 6 bases short, with 13 bases between. The CDR3 has 13 amino acids. The germline V gene encodes CDR1 SQVTM and CDR2 ANQGSEA. The CDR3 coding sequence is TGCAGCGTTGAAGTCAACCTAAGGGGCGAGCAGTACTTC. Its protein is CSVEVNLRGEQYF.

This clonotype has just a few counts. The CDR3 is CASSTGQGNGELFF. CDR3 nucleotides: TGTGCCAGTAGTACCGGACAGGGGAACGGGGAGCTGTTTTTT. The gene calls are TRBV19 and TRBJ2-2, with 9 bases lining up with TRBD1. There are 14 residues in the CDR3. Trimming removed 4 bases from V and 7 bases from J; junction bases left unmatched: 4. Germline CDR1 reads LNHDA; CDR2 reads SQIVND (reference sequence).

V usage is TRBV12-3 or TRBV12-4 and J usage is TRBJ2-3, with D perhaps TRBD2 (6 bases). Trimming removed 2 bases from V and 5 bases from J, with 14 bases in between. CDR3 length equals 15 residues. The CDR3 DNA follows: TGTGCCAGCAGTTTAACCACGGGAGTAGGAGATACGCAGTATTTT. Residues: CASSLTTGVGDTQYF.

The chain recombines TRBV15 with TRBJ1-1; no definite D call. Germline V gene sequence: CDR1 LNHNV, CDR2 YYDKDF (reference sequence). The V end was cut by 8 bases, the J end by 1 base, with 8 bases between. This CDR3 is 12 amino acids long. In nucleotides, the CDR3 is TGTGCCACCGGAAGAACGAACACTGAAGCTTTCTTT. Its translation: CATGRTNTEAFF.

V usage is TRBV30 and J usage is TRBJ2-5; D tentatively fits TRBD1 or TRBD2 (5 bases each). The CDR3 has 15 amino acids. Looked up from germline, CDR1 is GTSNPN and CDR2 is SVGIG (reference sequence). Trimming stripped 0 bases from V and 7 bases from J, with 18 bases between. The CDR3 protein is CAWSVRRDALGTQYF. CDR3 nucleotides: TGTGCCTGGAGTGTACGTAGGGACGCCCTAGGGACCCAGTACTTC.

This clonotype came up many times. The CDR3 DNA is TGTGCCAGCAGCTCAGGGTCGGGTGGCACTGAAGCTTTCTTT. Protein: CASSSGSGGTEAFF. The chain has TRBV11-2 and TRBJ1-1, with TRBD1 as a possible D gene (5 bases). This CDR3 spans 14 amino acids. Between the trimmed V and J ends, which lost 4 bases and 4 bases, there was a span of 13 bases. The germline gives CDR1 SGHAT, CDR2 FQNNGV.

V usage is TRBV4-1 and J usage is TRBJ2-7, with a weak D call TRBD2 (6 bases). The germline V gene encodes CDR1 MGHRA and CDR2 YSYEKL. CDR3 length: 15 amino acids. Trimming shortened V by 0 bases and J by 1 base, and 10 bases separated the two germline ends. Here the CDR3 DNA reads TGCGCCAGCAGCCAAGATCGACTAGTATCCTACGAGCAGTACTTC. As protein: CASSQDRLVSYEQYF.

The table lists this clonotype with many counts. The chain links TRBV7-2 to TRBJ2-7, with D possibly being TRBD2 (5 bases). This CDR3 has 18 residues. Between the trimmed V and J ends, which lost 1 base and 0 bases, there was a span of 19 bases. The germline CDR1 and CDR2 sequences are SGHTA and FQGNSA. The CDR3, as DNA: TGTGCCAGCAGCTTAGTTAGGTCGGCGTCGGGGAGCTCCTACGAGCAGTACTTC. Its translation is CASSLVRSASGSSYEQYF.

In DNA form, the CDR3 reads TGCGCCAGCAGCCAAGAAGGACAGGTCTACGAGCAGTACTTC. It specifies CASSQEGQVYEQYF. The rearrangement uses TRBV4-1 and TRBJ2-7, with 7 bases that match TRBD1. The CDR3 loop spans 14 amino acids. V dropped 0 bases and J dropped 3; count of bases not matched to a gene: 2. The germline V gene encodes CDR1 MGHRA and CDR2 YSYEKL.

This clonotype was observed a handful of times. This chain links TRBV4-1 with TRBJ2-1, with TRBD2 matching over 11 bases. Germline V CDR1 and CDR2: MGHRA, YSYEKL. The CDR3 is 19 residues long. The V segment lost 0 bases and the J segment 3 bases; nucleotides outside the gene matches: 10. CDR3: CASSQDVIAGGFLYNEQFF. In nucleotides, the CDR3 is TGCGCCAGCAGCCAAGATGTGATAGCGGGAGGGTTTCTCTACAATGAGCAGTTCTTC.

This clonotype has at least ten counts. CDR3 in DNA: TGTGCCAGCAGTTGGACAGGGGGTACAGATACGCAGTATTTT. It encodes CASSWTGGTDTQYF. V gene TRBV6-1 combines with J gene TRBJ2-3; TRBD1 matches at 10 bases. The CDR3 is 14 amino acids. The V gene end was trimmed by 5 bases and the J gene end by 3 bases; junction bases not matched to a gene: 2. The V gene's germline CDR1 is MNHNS and CDR2 SASEGT.

Many counts were recorded for this clonotype. The chain joins TRBV28 to TRBJ1-3, with unresolved D. In germline, CDR1 is MDHEN, CDR2 SYDVKM. This CDR3 comprises 18 residues. The V end lost 4 bases, the J end lost 0 bases, and 19 bases lay between the germline ends. The CDR3 loop is CASSSFIRPYTSGNTIYF. The CDR3 bases are TGTGCCAGCAGTTCATTTATAAGACCTTATACCTCTGGAAACACCATATATTTT. The full variable domain, with the rest looked up from reference TRBV28 and TRBJ1-3, is DVKVTQSSRYLVKRTGEKVFLECVQDMDHENMFWYRQDPGLGLRLIYFSYDVKMKEKGDIPEGYSVSREKKERFSLILESASTNQTSMYLCASSSFIRPYTSGNTIYFGEGSWLTVV.

The sample holds many counts of this clonotype. The V and J genes are TRBV7-3 and TRBJ2-7; 8 bases align to TRBD1. V shed 7 bases and J 2 bases; nucleotides not matched to a gene: 7. Germline V gene data show CDR1 as SGHTA and CDR2 as FQGTGA. The CDR3 is made up of 14 amino acids. The CDR3 DNA reads TGTGCCAGCACCACTCGACAGGGGCCCTACGAGCAGTACTTC. It translates to CASTTRQGPYEQYF.

This clonotype was recorded a few times. The chain carries TRBV2 and TRBJ2-2; D ambiguous. Germline CDR1 reads SNHLY; CDR2 reads FYNNEI. V was trimmed by 7 bases and J by 0 bases, leaving 6 bases between them. The CDR3 has 13 amino acids. Written as DNA, the CDR3 is TGTGCCAGCACAGCGACGAACACCGGGGAGCTGTTTTTT. As protein: CASTATNTGELFF.

This rearrangement joins TRBV6-2 or TRBV6-3 to TRBJ2-2; 11 bases are a match to TRBD2. Germline assignment: CDR1 MNHEY and CDR2 SVGEGT. V trimming: 4 bases; J trimming: 0 bases; junction bases outside the gene matches: 4. This CDR3 region has 17 residues. CDR3 in DNA: TGTGCCAGCAGTTCGGCACTAGCGGGAGCGAACACCGGGGAGCTGTTTTTT. Translating it yields CASSSALAGANTGELFF.

The V gene is TRBV25-1, the J gene TRBJ2-5; 9 positions match TRBD1. This CDR3 is 14 amino acids long. The germline V gene encodes CDR1 MGHDK and CDR2 SYGVNS. CDR3 residues: CVRATQGAWETQYF. DNA for the CDR3: TGTGTCAGAGCGACACAGGGGGCTTGGGAGACCCAGTACTTC.

This sequence joins TRBV10-3 and TRBJ1-1; 7 positions agree with TRBD1. J gave up 0 bases and V 6 bases, and 1 base lay outside the gene matches. CDR3 length equals 13 residues. Per the germline V gene, CDR1 is ENHRY and CDR2 is SYGVKD. CDR3 sequence reads: CAIRTGMNTEAFF. Here the CDR3 DNA reads TGTGCCATCAGGACAGGGATGAACACTGAAGCTTTCTTT.